This T cell receptor beta chain was documented in a study of CD8 T cells in ankylosing spondylitis (dated by TCRdb to about 2017). Regarding the research as a whole: The study profiled T cell receptor beta repertoires in healthy donors and ankylosing spondylitis patients to find disease-linked TCR variants. In total, the full study cohort was made up of some 110 healthy donors and 20 to 25 ankylosing spondylitis patients. Peripheral blood was sampled, and synovial fluid was additionally collected from ankylosing spondylitis patients. Summary of the overall study and its limitations: Some motif variants were previously reported in synovial fluid and blood of reactive arthritis patients, suggesting common disease-initiation mechanisms. A TCR beta motif of several highly homologous amino acid variants appeared characteristic of blood from ankylosing spondylitis patients. Significant enrichment of the disease-linked clones was reported in matched synovial fluid samples from ankylosing spondylitis patients. In peripheral blood, the disease-linked clones were found at relatively low frequencies and had a CD8+ phenotype.

About this clonotype itself: Its antigen remains unidentified. Per-base quality was not reported, and no clone a single base away is much larger than it.

Synovial fluid samples and blood samples obtained from the same ankylosing spondylitis patients were matched. Sequenced on an Illumina HiSeq 2500. TCR beta libraries were prepared by quantitative 5'-RACE with molecular barcodes. The paper's processing steps were these. Disease-linked TCR variants were identified with a new computational method built on a probabilistic model of VDJ rearrangement. In TCRdb, the public reads were trimmed at Q25 with fastp and aligned with MiXCR, with productive beta chains retained. A single entry per CDR3 protein holds the most common genes and DNA from its merged rows. The V and J calls were determined by TCRdb, not by the authors. Within this sample are 150,000 or so distinct CDR3 sequences, with under 35% of them counted one time only. Jointly, the top ten make up 6% of the sample. The CDR3 spans 14 residues, from the cysteine through the phenylalanine. Left in the record is the CDR3 DNA by itself, 42 bases read in frame from the first base. The germline V gene (reference sequence) supplies CDR1 SGHAT and CDR2 FQDESV. Trimming costs V 6 bases and J 5 bases, and their ends lie 16 bases apart.

This clonotype originated in a male donor with ankylosing spondylitis. The chain is made from TRBV11-1 and TRBJ2-5, and perhaps TRBD1 as D gene, on 6 matching bases. Material for sequencing was synovial fluid, either unsorted or a sorted T cell fraction (not recorded which). The CDR3 protein is CASRVSRGVETQYF. DNA sequence: TGTGCCAGCAGGGTTAGCAGGGGTGTGGAGACCCAGTACTTC.